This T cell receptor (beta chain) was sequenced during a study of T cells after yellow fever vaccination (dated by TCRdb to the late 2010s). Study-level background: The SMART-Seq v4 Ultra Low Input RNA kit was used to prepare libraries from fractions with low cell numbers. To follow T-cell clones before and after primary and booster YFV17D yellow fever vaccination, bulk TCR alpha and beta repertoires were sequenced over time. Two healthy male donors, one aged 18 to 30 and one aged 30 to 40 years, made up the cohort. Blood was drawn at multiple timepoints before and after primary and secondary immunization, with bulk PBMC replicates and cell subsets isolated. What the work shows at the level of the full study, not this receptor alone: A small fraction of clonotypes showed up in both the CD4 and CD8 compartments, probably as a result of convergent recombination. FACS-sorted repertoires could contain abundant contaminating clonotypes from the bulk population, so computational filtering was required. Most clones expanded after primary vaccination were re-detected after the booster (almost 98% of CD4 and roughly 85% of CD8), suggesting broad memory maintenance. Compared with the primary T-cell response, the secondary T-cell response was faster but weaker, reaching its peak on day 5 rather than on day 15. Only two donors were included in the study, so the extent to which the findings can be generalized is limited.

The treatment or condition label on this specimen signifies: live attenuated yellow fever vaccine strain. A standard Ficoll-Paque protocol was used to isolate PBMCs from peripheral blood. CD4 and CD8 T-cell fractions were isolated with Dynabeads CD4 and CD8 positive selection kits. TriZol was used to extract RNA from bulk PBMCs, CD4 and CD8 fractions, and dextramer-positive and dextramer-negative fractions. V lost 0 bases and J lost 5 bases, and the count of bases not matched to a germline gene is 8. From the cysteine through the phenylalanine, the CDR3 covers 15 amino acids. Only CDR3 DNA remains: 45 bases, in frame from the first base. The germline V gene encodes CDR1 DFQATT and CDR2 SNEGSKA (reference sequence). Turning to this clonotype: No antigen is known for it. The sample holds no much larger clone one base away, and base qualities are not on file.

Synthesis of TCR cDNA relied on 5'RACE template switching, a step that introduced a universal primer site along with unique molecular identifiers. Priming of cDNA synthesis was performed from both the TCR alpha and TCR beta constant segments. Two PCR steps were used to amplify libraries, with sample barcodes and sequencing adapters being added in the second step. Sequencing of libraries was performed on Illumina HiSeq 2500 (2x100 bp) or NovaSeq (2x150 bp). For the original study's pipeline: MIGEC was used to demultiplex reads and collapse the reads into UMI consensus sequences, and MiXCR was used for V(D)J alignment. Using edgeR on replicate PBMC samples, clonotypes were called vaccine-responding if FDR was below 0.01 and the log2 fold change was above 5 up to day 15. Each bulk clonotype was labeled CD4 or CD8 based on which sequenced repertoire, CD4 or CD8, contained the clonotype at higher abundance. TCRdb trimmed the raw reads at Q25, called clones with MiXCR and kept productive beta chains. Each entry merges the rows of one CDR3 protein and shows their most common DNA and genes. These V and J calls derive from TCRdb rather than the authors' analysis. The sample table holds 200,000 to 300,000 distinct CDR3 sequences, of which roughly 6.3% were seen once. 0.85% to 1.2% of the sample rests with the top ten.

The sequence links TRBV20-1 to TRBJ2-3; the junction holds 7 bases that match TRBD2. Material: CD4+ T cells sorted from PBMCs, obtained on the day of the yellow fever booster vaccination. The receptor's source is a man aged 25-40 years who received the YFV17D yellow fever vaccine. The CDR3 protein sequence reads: CSARDEGTGGDTQYF. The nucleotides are TGCAGTGCTAGAGATGAGGGTACGGGAGGAGATACGCAGTATTTT.